These 19 T cell receptor beta chains were sequenced from one sample in a study of cytomegalovirus exposure and HLA in healthy donors. This PCR relied on a set of 60 Vbeta primers and 13 Jbeta primers. TCRdb's table, derived via immunoSEQ multiplex PCR, lists solely in-frame clones and lacks some. Of around 120,000 clones in the sample, approximately 84% were seen once. Sequencing was performed on PBMCs. All receptors come from a boy aged 2 to 10 in good health and CMV-seronegative.

The rearrangement uses TRBV6-4 and TRBJ2-2, with 8 bases that match TRBD2. V lost 3 bases and J lost 4; bases outside the gene matches: 7. The germline V gene encodes CDR1 MRHNA and CDR2 SNTAGT. The length of the CDR3 is 16 residues. CDR3 DNA: TGTGCCAGCAGTGATTCACTTAGCGGGACCACCGGGGAGCTGTTTTTT. Translation gives CASSDSLSGTTGELFF.

The table lists this clone with a count of one. V and J are TRBV7-6 and TRBJ1-2, with D possibly being TRBD1 (5 bases). Between the trimmed V and J ends, which lost 1 base and 8 bases, there was a span of 11 bases. In germline, CDR1 is SGHVS, CDR2 FNYEAQ. CDR3 length: 13 residues. This chain's CDR3 is CASSLGPGRGYTF. Here the CDR3 DNA reads TGTGCCAGCAGCTTAGGGCCAGGGCGGGGCTACACCTTC. The whole variable domain, remainder taken from reference TRBV7-6 and TRBJ1-2, is GAGVSQSPRYKVTKRGQDVALRCDPISGHVSLYWYRQALGQGPEFLTYFNYEAQQDKSGLPNDRFSAERPEGSISTLTIQRTEQRDSAMYRCASSLGPGRGYTFGSGTRLTVV.

The V and J genes are TRBV7-3 and TRBJ2-3; 12 bases fit TRBD2. With 6 bases clipped from V and 0 bases from J, the junction kept 10 bases outside the gene matches. The CDR3 loop spans 18 amino acids. Germline V CDR1 and CDR2: SGHTA, FQGTGA. The CDR3 spells CASSLFGTSGSSTDTQYF. The CDR3 nucleotides read TGTGCCAGCAGTTTATTTGGGACTAGCGGGTCTAGCACAGATACGCAGTATTTT.

The chain links TRBV7-4 to TRBJ2-7; 8 nucleotides agree with TRBD1. CDR1 is SGHVT, CDR2 SQSDAQ, per germline. The J segment lost 6 bases and the V segment lost 3 bases, leaving 4 bases of the junction unmatched. This CDR3 is 13 amino acids long. The CDR3 protein is CASSLDRAVEQYV. For the CDR3, the DNA is TGTGCCAGCAGCTTGGACAGGGCTGTCGAGCAGTACGTC.

The rearrangement joins TRBV7-6 to TRBJ2-1; TRBD1 agrees at 11 bases. Trimming cost V 3 bases and J 0 bases; bases outside gene matches: 16. CDR1 and CDR2 (germline): SGHVS, FNYEAQ. The CDR3 is 21 amino acids. The CDR3, as DNA: TGTGCCAGCAGCTTCAGGGTTTCGGGACAGGGGGGATCTAGCTCCTACAATGAGCAGTTCTTC. Amino acid sequence: CASSFRVSGQGGSSSYNEQFF.

The DNA of the CDR3 is TGTGCCAGCGCGACCGGGACAGGGTACTACGAGCAGTACTTC. Its protein product is CASATGTGYYEQYF. The chain links TRBV6-6 to TRBJ2-7, with 9 nucleotides matching TRBD1. The V segment lost 8 bases and the J segment 3 bases; nucleotides outside the gene matches: 8. This CDR3 comprises 14 residues. Germline V gene sequence: CDR1 MNHNY, CDR2 SVGAGI (reference sequence).

This chain joins TRBV15 and TRBJ2-3, with 16 bases fitting TRBD2. From germline, CDR1 is LNHNV and CDR2 YYDKDF (reference sequence). The CDR3 covers 17 residues. Trimming took 0 bases from V and 4 from J; bases not matched to a gene: 1. The CDR3 loop is CATSREGLAGGPDTQYF. CDR3 sequence (DNA): TGTGCCACCAGCAGAGAGGGACTAGCGGGAGGGCCAGATACGCAGTATTTT.

This chain links TRBV7-2 with TRBJ2-3, with 13 bases lining up with TRBD2. This CDR3 comprises 17 residues. J lost 2 bases, V lost 0 bases, and 2 bases had no gene match. Per germline, CDR1 SGHTA and CDR2 FQGNSA. DNA for the CDR3: TGTGCCAGCAGCTTAGCTACTAGCGGGGGGGCCACAGATACGCAGTATTTT. Protein sequence: CASSLATSGGATDTQYF.

The rearrangement joins TRBV12-5 to TRBJ2-1; 8 nucleotides agree with TRBD2. V shed 1 base and J 3 bases; nucleotides not matched to a gene: 5. Germline-derived CDR1 and CDR2 are LGHNT and FRNRAP. The CDR3 is 16 amino acids. Here the CDR3 reads CASGLATSGGYNEQFF. CDR3 nucleotides: TGTGCTAGTGGTTTGGCCACTAGCGGAGGCTACAATGAGCAGTTCTTC. Supplemented by reference TRBV12-5 and TRBJ2-1, the full variable domain reads DARVTQTPRHKVTEMGQEVTMRCQPILGHNTVFWYRQTMMQGLELLAYFRNRAPLDDSGMPKDRFSAEMPDATLATLKIQPSEPRDSAVYFCASGLATSGGYNEQFFGPGTRLTVL.

The chain combines TRBV27 with TRBJ2-4; D might be TRBD1 (5 bases). Looked up from germline, CDR1 is MNHEY and CDR2 is SMNVEV (reference sequence). V lost 5 bases, J lost 0 bases, and 17 bases lay in between. The CDR3 consists of 17 residues. The CDR3 is CASSLGHSGLAKNIQYF. CDR3 bases: TGTGCCAGCAGTCTCGGACATTCCGGTCTAGCCAAAAACATTCAGTACTTC.

This chain connects TRBV30 to TRBJ2-3; 10 nucleotides match TRBD2. The CDR3 sequence is 14 residues long. J lost 2 bases, V lost 5 bases, and 4 bases had no gene match. Germline V lookup: CDR1 GTSNPN, CDR2 SVGIG (reference sequence). CDR3 nucleotide sequence: TGTGCCTGGGATAGCGGGAGGAACACAGATACGCAGTATTTT. Encoded protein: CAWDSGRNTDTQYF.

This clone was seen more than once but under ten times. The DNA for the CDR3 is TGTGCCAGCAGTGCGGCTAGCGGGGGCACAGATACGCAGTATTTT. Translation gives CASSAASGGTDTQYF. This rearrangement joins TRBV6-4 to TRBJ2-3, with 9 nucleotides matching TRBD2. The CDR3 consists of 15 residues. Germline V CDR1 and CDR2: MRHNA, SNTAGT. V shed 4 bases and J 1 base; nucleotides not matched to a gene: 3.

As to this clone: Other DNA sequences from this sample encode an identical CDR3 as well. The genes are TRBV19 and TRBJ1-1, with D hard to call. Germline V gives CDR1 LNHDA, CDR2 SQIVND (reference sequence). CDR3 length: 14 amino acids. Trimming stripped 3 bases from V and 0 bases from J, with 8 bases between. CDR3 in amino acids: CASSIEGVNTEAFF. CDR3 DNA: TGTGCCAGTAGTATCGAGGGCGTGAACACTGAAGCTTTCTTT.

V usage is TRBV18 and J usage is TRBJ2-3, with TRBD2 matching over 11 bases. Per germline, CDR1 KGHSH and CDR2 LQKENI. The CDR3 contains 16 residues. V lost 1 base to trimming and J lost 5 bases; unmatched junction nucleotides: 5. The CDR3 protein is CASSPLLGLAGDTQYF. The CDR3 nucleotides are TGTGCCAGCTCACCACTATTAGGACTAGCGGGAGATACGCAGTATTTT.

This clone was recorded only once. The chain recombines TRBV4-2 with TRBJ2-2; 10 nucleotides match TRBD2. The V gene end was trimmed by 4 bases and the J gene end by 4 bases; junction bases not matched to a gene: 3. The CDR3 is 15 amino acids. CDR1 and CDR2 (germline): LGHNA, YNFKEQ. The CDR3 loop is CASSPIAGGTGELFF. The CDR3 DNA reads as TGTGCCAGCAGCCCGATAGCGGGAGGCACCGGGGAGCTGTTTTTT.

The chain has TRBV9 and TRBJ2-5; 7 bases are shared with TRBD2. The CDR3 contains 15 residues. Germline V gene lookup returns CDR1 SGDLS and CDR2 YYNGEE. V shed 0 bases, J shed 2 bases, and the junction held 4 bases outside the gene matches. The DNA for the CDR3 is TGTGCCAGCAGCGTAGGAATGGGACTACAAGAGACCCAGTACTTC. Protein sequence: CASSVGMGLQETQYF.

The chain links TRBV5-1 to TRBJ1-4; weak D call: TRBD1 (6 bases). V was pared by 10 bases and J by 7 bases, with 17 bases between. There are 13 residues in the CDR3. Per germline, CDR1 SGHRS and CDR2 YFSETQ. The CDR3 nucleotides are TGCGCCTCCAAGGGGGTTGAGGGTGAAAAACTGTTTTTT. The encoded protein is CASKGVEGEKLFF. The whole variable domain, remainder taken from reference TRBV5-1 and TRBJ1-4, is KAGVTQTPRYLIKTRGQQVTLSCSPISGHRSVSWYQQTPGQGLQFLFEYFSETQRNKGNFPGRFSGRQFSNSRSEMNVSTLELGDSALYLCASKGVEGEKLFFGSGTQLSVL.

The chain recombines TRBV6-1 with TRBJ1-2; no firm D call. The germline V and J ends were trimmed by 10 bases and 4 bases, with 7 bases remaining between them. Looked up from germline, CDR1 is MNHNS and CDR2 is SASEGT. This CDR3 has 10 residues. The chain's CDR3 is CATGIYGYTF. The DNA for the CDR3 is TGTGCCACAGGAATCTATGGCTACACCTTC.

Comment on this clone: Germline and junction disagree at one end, which may indicate a read error. The chain carries TRBV7-7 and TRBJ1-1; D not certain. The CDR3 is made up of 13 amino acids. From germline, CDR1 is SSHAT and CDR2 FNYEAQ (reference sequence). CDR3 nucleotide sequence: TGTGCTAGCAGTCCAACAAGGAACACTGAAGCTTTCTTT. It is translated as CASSPTRNTEAFF.